Described below is a single TCR beta chain sequence and its context. The sample belongs to a study of technical replicates of blood from a handful of donors. The assay was immunoSEQ multiplex PCR, and TCRdb's table has in-frame clones only and misses some. The data hold about 94,000 clones, with approximately 95% observed a single time. Germline V gene data show CDR1 as MNHNY and CDR2 as SVGAGI (reference sequence). V lost 7 bases to trimming and J lost 1 base, with 16 bases between them. The CDR3 is 16 residues long. The sequenced sample consisted of T cells isolated from PBMCs. This chain connects TRBV6-6 to TRBJ2-2, with D maybe TRBD2 (5 bases). The receptor comes from a human donor in good health. The DNA of the CDR3 is TGTGCCAGCACCGAGGGCGCGTACCTGAACACCGGGGAGCTGTTTTTT. Amino acids: CASTEGAYLNTGELFF.